This T cell receptor (beta chain) came from a study of T cell responses to AZD1222 COVID-19 vaccine. Whole-study findings and limits: The donor group comprised mostly white British people and more females; the analysis possibly underestimated clonal diversity.

Method: immunoSEQ multiplex PCR; TCRdb's copy keeps in-frame clones and lacks some. Here the sample spans about 130,000 clones, around 94% being singletons. As regards this clone: Its antigen is unidentified.

Germline assignment: CDR1 MNHEY and CDR2 SVGAGI. The CDR3 loop spans 16 amino acids. With V trimmed by 4 bases and J by 2 bases, 4 bases remained unmatched. The receptor was derived from an adult in good health. Sequencing was performed on peripheral blood, taken on day 0 of AZD1222 vaccination. The genes are TRBV6-5 and TRBJ2-1; 11 nucleotides align to TRBD2. The CDR3 loop reads CASSFIAGGPYNEQFF. In DNA form, the CDR3 reads TGTGCCAGCAGTTTTATAGCGGGAGGGCCCTACAATGAGCAGTTCTTC.